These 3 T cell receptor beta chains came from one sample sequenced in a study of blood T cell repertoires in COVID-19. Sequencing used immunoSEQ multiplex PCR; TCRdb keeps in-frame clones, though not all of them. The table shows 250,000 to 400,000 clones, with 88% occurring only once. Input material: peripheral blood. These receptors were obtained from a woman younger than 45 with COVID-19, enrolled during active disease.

The CDR3 bases are TGTGCCAGCAGGGACAGGGTGGATCAGCCCCAGCATTTT. Residues: CASRDRVDQPQHF. The V and J genes are TRBV27 and TRBJ1-5; 8 bases fit TRBD1. This CDR3 comprises 13 residues. Germline V CDR1 and CDR2: MNHEY, SMNVEV (reference sequence). After removal of 6 bases from V and 5 bases from J, the junction contained 3 bases not matched to a gene.

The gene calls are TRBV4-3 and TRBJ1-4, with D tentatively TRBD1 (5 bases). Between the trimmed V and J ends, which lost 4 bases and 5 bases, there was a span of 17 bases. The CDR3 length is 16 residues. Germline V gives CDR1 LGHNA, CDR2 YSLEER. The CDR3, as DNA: TGCGCCAGCAGCCCTGGGGAAGGGGCTGGGAATGAAAAACTGTTTTTT. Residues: CASSPGEGAGNEKLFF.

CDR3 DNA: TGTGCCAGCAGCGTAGGCGACATTAACACTGAAGCTTTCTTT. Translated, it gives CASSVGDINTEAFF. The chain recombines TRBV9 with TRBJ1-1; D remains ambiguous. V was clipped by 0 bases and J by 2 bases, with 8 bases between them. Germline-derived CDR1 and CDR2 are SGDLS and YYNGEE. The CDR3 is 14 residues long.